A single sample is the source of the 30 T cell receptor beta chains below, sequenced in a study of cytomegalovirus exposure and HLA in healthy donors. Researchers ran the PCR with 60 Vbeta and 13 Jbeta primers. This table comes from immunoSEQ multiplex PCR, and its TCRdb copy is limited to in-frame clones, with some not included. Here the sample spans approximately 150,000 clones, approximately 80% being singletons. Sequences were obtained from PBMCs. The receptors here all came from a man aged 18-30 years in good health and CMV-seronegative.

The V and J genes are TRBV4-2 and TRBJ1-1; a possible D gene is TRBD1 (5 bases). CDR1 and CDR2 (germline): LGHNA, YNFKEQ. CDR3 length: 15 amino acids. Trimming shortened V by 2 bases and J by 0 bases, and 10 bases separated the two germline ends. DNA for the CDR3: TGTGCCAGCAGCCAACTCAGGGAAATGAACACTGAAGCTTTCTTT. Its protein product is CASSQLREMNTEAFF.

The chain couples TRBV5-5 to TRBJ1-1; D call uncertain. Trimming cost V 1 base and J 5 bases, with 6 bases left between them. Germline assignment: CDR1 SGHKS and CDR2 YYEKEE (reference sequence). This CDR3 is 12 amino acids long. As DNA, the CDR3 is TGTGCCAGCAGCTTGTACGGGACTGAAGCTTTCTTT. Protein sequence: CASSLYGTEAFF.

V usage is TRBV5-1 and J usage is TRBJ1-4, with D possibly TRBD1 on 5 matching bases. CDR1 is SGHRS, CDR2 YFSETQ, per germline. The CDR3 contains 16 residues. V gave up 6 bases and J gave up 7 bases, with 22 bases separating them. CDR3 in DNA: TGCGCCAGCACGAGCGGGGGTTTCGGTATTGGTGAAAAACTGTTTTTT. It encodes CASTSGGFGIGEKLFF. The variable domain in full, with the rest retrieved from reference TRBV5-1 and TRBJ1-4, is KAGVTQTPRYLIKTRGQQVTLSCSPISGHRSVSWYQQTPGQGLQFLFEYFSETQRNKGNFPGRFSGRQFSNSRSEMNVSTLELGDSALYLCASTSGGFGIGEKLFFGSGTQLSVL.

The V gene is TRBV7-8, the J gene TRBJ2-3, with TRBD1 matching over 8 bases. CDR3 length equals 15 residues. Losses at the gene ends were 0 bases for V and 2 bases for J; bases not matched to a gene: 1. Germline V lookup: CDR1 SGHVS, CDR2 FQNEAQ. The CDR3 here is CASSLADRDTDTQYF. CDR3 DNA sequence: TGTGCCAGCAGCTTAGCGGACAGGGACACAGATACGCAGTATTTT.

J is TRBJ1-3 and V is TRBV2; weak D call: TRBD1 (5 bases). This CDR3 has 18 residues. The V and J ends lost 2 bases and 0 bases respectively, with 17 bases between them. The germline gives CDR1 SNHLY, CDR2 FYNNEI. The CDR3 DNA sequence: TGTGCCAGCAGTGAACCTCGGGACTTCTCTCGCTCTGGAAACACCATATATTTT. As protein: CASSEPRDFSRSGNTIYF.

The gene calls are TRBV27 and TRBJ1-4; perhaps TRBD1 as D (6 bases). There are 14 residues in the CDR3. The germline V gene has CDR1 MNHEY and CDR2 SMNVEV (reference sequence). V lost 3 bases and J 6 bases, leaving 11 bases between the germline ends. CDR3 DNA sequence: TGTGCCAGCAGTTTGAACAGGGTGGATGAAAAACTGTTTTTT. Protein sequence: CASSLNRVDEKLFF.

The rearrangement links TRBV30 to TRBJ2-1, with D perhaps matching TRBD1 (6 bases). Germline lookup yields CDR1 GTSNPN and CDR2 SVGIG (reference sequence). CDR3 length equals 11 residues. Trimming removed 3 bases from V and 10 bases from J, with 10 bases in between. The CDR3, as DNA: TGTGCCTGGAGCACAGGGCGCGAGCAGTTCTTC. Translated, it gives CAWSTGREQFF. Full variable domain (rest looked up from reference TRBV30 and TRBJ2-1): SQTIHQWPATLVQPVGSPLSLECTVEGTSNPNLYWYRQAAGRGLQLLFYSVGIGQISSEVPQNLSASRPQDRQFILSSKKLLLSDSGFYLCAWSTGREQFFGPGTRLTVL.

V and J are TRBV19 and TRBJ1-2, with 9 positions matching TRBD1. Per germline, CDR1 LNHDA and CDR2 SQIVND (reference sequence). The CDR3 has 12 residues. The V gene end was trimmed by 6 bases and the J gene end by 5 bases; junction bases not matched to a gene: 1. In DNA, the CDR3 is TGTGCCAGTAGGACAGGGGGGTATGGCTACACCTTC. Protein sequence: CASRTGGYGYTF.

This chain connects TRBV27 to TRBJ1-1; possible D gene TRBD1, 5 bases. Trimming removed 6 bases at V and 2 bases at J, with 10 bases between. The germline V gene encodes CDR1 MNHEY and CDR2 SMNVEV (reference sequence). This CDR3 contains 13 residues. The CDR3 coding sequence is TGTGCCAGCAGCCTTGGGACTAACACTGAAGCTTTCTTT. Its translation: CASSLGTNTEAFF.

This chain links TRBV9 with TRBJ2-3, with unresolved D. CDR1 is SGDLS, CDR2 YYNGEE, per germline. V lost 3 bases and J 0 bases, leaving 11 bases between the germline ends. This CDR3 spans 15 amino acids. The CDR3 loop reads CASSAVAVSTDTQYF. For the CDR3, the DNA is TGTGCCAGCAGCGCGGTAGCCGTGAGCACAGATACGCAGTATTTT.

Here the CDR3 DNA reads TGTGCCAGCTCACCACTGCCGGGAAGGGACACCGGGGAGCTGTTTTTT. Translated, it gives CASSPLPGRDTGELFF. V is TRBV18 and J is TRBJ2-2; TRBD2 might be the D (5 bases). The length of the CDR3 is 16 residues. The V end lost 1 base, the J end lost 3 bases, and 12 bases lay between the germline ends. Germline-derived CDR1 and CDR2 are KGHSH and LQKENI. The full variable domain, in which reference TRBV18 and TRBJ2-2 provide the parts outside the CDR3, is NAGVMQNPRHLVRRRGQEARLRCSPMKGHSHVYWYRQLPEEGLKFMVYLQKENIIDESGMPKERFSAEFPKEGPSILRIQQVVRGDSAAYFCASSPLPGRDTGELFFGEGSRLTVL.

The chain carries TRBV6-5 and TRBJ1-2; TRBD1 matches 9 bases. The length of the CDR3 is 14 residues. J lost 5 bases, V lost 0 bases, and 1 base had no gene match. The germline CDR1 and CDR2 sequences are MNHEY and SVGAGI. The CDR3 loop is CASSYSTGGYGYTF. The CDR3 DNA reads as TGTGCCAGCAGTTACTCGACAGGGGGATATGGCTACACCTTC.

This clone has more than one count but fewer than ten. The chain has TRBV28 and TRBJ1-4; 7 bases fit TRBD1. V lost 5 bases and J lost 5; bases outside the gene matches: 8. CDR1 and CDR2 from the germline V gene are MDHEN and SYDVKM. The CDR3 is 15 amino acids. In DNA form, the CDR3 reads TGTGCCAGCAGTAAAGGGACAGCAAGCAATGAAAAACTGTTTTTT. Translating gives CASSKGTASNEKLFF.

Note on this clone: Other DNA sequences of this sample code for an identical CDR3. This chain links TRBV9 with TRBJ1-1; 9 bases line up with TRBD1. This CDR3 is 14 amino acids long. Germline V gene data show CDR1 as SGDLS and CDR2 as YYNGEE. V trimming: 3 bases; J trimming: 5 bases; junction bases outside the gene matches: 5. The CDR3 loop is CASSGTGVGTEAFF. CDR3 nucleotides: TGTGCCAGCAGCGGGACAGGGGTTGGGACTGAAGCTTTCTTT.

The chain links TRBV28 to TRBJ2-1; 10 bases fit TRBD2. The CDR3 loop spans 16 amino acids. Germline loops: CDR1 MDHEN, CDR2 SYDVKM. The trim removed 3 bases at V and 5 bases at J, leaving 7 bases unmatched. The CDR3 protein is CASSLLAGDSHNEQFF. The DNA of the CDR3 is TGTGCCAGCAGTTTGCTAGCGGGAGATTCCCACAATGAGCAGTTCTTC.

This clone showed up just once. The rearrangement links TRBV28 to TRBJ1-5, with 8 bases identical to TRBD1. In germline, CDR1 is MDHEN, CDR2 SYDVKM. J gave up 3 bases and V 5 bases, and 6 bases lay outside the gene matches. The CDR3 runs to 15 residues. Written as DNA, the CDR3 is TGTGCCAGCAGTGAGGGCAGGGGGCCCAATCAGCCCCAGCATTTT. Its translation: CASSEGRGPNQPQHF. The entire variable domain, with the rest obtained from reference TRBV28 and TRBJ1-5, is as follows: DVKVTQSSRYLVKRTGEKVFLECVQDMDHENMFWYRQDPGLGLRLIYFSYDVKMKEKGDIPEGYSVSREKKERFSLILESASTNQTSMYLCASSEGRGPNQPQHFGDGTRLSIL.

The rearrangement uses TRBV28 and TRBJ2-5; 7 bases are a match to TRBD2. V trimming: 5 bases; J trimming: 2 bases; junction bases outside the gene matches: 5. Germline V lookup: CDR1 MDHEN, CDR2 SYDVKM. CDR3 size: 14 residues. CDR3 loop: CASSRGGPQETQYF. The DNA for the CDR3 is TGTGCCAGCAGTCGCGGGGGTCCGCAAGAGACCCAGTACTTC.

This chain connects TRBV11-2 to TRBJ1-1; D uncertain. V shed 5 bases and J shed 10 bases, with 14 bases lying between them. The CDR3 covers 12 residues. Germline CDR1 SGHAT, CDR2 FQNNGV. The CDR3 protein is CASSASGFGAFF. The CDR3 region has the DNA TGTGCCAGCAGCGCAAGCGGGTTCGGAGCTTTCTTT. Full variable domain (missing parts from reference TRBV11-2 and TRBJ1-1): EAGVAQSPRYKIIEKRQSVAFWCNPISGHATLYWYQQILGQGPKLLIQFQNNGVVDDSQLPKDRFSAERLKGVDSTLKIQPAKLEDSAVYLCASSASGFGAFFGQGTRLTVV.

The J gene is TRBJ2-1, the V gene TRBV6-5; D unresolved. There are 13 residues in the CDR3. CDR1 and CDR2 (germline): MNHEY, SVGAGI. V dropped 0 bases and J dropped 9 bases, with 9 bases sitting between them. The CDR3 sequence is CASSYSKVGEQFF. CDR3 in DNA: TGTGCCAGCAGTTACTCGAAAGTCGGTGAGCAGTTCTTC.

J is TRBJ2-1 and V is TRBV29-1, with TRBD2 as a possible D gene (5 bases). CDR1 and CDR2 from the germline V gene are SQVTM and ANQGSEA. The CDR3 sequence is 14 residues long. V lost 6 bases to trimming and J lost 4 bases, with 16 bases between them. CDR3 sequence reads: CSVDTLPGYNEQFF. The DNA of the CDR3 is TGCAGCGTCGACACACTGCCGGGGTACAATGAGCAGTTCTTC.

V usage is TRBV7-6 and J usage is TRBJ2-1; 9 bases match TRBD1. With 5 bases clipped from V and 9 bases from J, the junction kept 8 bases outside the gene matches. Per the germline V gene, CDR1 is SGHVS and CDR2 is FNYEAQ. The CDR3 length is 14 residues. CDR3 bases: TGTGCCAGCAGCCCAGGGACAGGGAAGTTTGAGCAGTTCTTC. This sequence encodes CASSPGTGKFEQFF.

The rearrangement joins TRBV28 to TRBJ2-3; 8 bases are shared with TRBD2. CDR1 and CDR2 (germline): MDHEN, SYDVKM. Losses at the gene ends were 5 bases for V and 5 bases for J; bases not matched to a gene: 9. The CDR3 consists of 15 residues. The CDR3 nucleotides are TGTGCCAGCAGTCGAGGTAGCGGGATGGTAGATACGCAGTATTTT. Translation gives CASSRGSGMVDTQYF.

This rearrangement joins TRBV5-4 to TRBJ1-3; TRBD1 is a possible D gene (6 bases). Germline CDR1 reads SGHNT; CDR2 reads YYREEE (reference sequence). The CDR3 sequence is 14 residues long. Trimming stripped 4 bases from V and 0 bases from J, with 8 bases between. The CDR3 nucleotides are TGTGCCAGCAGCCTGGACAGCTCTGGAAACACCATATATTTT. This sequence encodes CASSLDSSGNTIYF.

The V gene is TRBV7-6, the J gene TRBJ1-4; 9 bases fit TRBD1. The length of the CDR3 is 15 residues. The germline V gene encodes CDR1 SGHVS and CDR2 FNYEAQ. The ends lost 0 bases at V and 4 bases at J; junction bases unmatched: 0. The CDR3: CASSLAGQGNEKLFF. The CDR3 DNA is TGTGCCAGCAGCTTAGCGGGACAGGGTAATGAAAAACTGTTTTTT. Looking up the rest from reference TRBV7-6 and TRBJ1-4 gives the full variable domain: GAGVSQSPRYKVTKRGQDVALRCDPISGHVSLYWYRQALGQGPEFLTYFNYEAQQDKSGLPNDRFSAERPEGSISTLTIQRTEQRDSAMYRCASSLAGQGNEKLFFGSGTQLSVL.

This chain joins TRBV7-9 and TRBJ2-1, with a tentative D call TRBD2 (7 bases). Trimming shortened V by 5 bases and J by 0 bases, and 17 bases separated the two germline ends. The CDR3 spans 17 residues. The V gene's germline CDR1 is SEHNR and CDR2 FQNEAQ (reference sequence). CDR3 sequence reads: CASSRGGRHRSYNEQFF. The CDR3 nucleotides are TGTGCCAGCAGCAGGGGGGGTAGACATCGCTCCTACAATGAGCAGTTCTTC. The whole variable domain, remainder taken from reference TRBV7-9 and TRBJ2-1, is DTGVSQNPRHKITKRGQNVTFRCDPISEHNRLYWYRQTLGQGPEFLTYFQNEAQLEKSRLLSDRFSAERPKGSFSTLEIQRTEQGDSAMYLCASSRGGRHRSYNEQFFGPGTRLTVL.

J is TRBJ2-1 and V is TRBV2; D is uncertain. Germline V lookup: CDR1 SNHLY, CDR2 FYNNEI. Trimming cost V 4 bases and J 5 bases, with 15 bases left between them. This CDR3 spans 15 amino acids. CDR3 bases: TGTGCCAGCAGTGTTCTGCTAGGTCTCGACAATGAGCAGTTCTTC. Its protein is CASSVLLGLDNEQFF.

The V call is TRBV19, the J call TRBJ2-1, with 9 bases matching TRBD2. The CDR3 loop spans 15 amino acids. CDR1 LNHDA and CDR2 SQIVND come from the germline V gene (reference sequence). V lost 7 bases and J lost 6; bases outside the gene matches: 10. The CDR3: CASTPPGLAGNEQFF. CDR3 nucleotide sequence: TGTGCCAGTACCCCGCCGGGACTAGCTGGCAATGAGCAGTTCTTC.

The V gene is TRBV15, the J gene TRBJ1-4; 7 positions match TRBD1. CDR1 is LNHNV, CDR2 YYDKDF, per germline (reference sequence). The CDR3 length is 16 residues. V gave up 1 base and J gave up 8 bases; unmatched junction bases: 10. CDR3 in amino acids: CATSRVTQGSGEKLFF. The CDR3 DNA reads TGTGCCACCAGCAGAGTAACACAGGGGTCGGGGGAAAAACTGTTTTTT.

CDR3 in DNA: TGTGCCAGTAGTCCGGGGACAGAAGGACAGCCCCAGCATTTT. The encoded protein is CASSPGTEGQPQHF. V is TRBV19 and J is TRBJ1-5; 7 nucleotides align to TRBD1. The CDR3 is 14 residues long. Germline V gene lookup returns CDR1 LNHDA and CDR2 SQIVND (reference sequence). After removal of 5 bases from V and 7 bases from J, the junction contained 8 bases not matched to a gene.

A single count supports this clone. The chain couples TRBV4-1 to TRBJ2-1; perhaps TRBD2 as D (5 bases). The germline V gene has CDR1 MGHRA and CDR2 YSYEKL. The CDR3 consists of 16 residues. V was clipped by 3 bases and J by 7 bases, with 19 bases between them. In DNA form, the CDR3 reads TGCGCCAGCAGCCACTCCTCCGGAGGTGGTGGTAATGAGCAGTTCTTC. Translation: CASSHSSGGGGNEQFF.